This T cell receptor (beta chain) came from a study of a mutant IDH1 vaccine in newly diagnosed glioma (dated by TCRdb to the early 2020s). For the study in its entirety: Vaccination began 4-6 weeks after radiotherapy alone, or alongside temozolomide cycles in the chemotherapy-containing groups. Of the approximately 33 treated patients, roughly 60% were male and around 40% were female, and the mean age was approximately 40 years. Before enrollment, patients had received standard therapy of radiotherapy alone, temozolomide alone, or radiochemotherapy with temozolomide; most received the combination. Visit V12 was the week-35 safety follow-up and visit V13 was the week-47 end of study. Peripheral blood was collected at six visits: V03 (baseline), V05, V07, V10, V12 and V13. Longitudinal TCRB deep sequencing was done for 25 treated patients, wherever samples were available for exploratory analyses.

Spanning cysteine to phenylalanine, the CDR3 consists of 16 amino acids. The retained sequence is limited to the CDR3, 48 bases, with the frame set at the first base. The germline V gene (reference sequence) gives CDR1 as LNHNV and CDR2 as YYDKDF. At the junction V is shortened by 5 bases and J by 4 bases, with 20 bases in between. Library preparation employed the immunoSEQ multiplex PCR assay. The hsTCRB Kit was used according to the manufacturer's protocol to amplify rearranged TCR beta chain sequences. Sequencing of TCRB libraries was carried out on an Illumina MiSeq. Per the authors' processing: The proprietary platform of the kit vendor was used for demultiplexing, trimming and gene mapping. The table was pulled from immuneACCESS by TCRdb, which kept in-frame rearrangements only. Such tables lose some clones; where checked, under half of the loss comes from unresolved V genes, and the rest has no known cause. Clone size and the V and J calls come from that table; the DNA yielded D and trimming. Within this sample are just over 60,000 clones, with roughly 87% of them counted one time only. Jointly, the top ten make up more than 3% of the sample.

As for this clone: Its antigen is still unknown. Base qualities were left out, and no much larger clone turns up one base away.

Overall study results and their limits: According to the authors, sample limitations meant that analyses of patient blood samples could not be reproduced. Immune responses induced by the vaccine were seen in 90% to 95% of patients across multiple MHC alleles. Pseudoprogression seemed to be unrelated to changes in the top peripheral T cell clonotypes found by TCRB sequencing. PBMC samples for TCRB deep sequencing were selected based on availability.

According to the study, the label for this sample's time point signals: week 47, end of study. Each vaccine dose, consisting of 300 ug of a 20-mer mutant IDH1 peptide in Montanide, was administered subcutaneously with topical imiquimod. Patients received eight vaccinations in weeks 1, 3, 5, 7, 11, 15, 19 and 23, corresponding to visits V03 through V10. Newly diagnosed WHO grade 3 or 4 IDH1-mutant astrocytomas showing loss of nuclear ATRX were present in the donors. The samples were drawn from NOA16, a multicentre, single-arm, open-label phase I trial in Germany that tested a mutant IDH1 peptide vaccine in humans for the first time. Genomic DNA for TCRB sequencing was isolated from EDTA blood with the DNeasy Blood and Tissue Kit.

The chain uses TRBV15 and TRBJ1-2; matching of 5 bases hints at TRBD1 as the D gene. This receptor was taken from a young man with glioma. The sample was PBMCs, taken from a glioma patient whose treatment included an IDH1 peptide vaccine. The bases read TGTGCCACCAGCCCGCAGGGAGCGGTTAGTTCCTATGGCTACACCTTC. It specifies CATSPQGAVSSYGYTF.